This section outlines one T cell receptor (beta chain) sequence together with its context. No cognate antigen has been identified for it. Base qualities are not recorded, but no much larger clone differs from it by a single base. The trial excluded patients who had a history of autoimmune disease or who were on systemic immunosuppression. Peripheral blood for TCR sequencing was collected from all dose cohorts at baseline, on cycle 4 day 1, and on cycle 7 day 1. The samples were drawn from a first-in-human, open-label, multicenter phase I dose-escalation trial of ivuxolimab. The trial enrolled adults with locally advanced or metastatic head and neck squamous cell, hepatocellular, melanoma or renal cell carcinoma. Before TCR sequencing, CD4+ T cells and CD8+ T cells from peripheral blood were sorted into separate populations. These data originate in a study of OX40 agonist ivuxolimab in advanced cancers. Notes on the research overall: Ivuxolimab was a fully human IgG2 agonistic monoclonal antibody targeting the costimulatory receptor OX40 (CD134). Intravenous ivuxolimab was administered to patients every 2 weeks at six dose levels: 0.01, 0.1, 0.3, 1.5, 3 and 10 mg/kg. Of the approximately 50 patients in dose escalation, 19 had hepatocellular carcinoma, approximately 15 had melanoma, 9 had renal cell carcinoma and 9 had head and neck cancer. A male proportion of around 81% and a mean age of roughly 58 years, ranging from 23 to 79, were recorded for the dose-escalation cohort. Patients were allowed to have had prior anti-PD-1, anti-PD-L1 or anti-CTLA-4 therapy, and approximately 41% of the dose-escalation patients had previously received checkpoint inhibitors. Partial responses occurred in three dose-escalation patients, of whom one had hepatocellular carcinoma and two had cutaneous melanoma. The point of sequencing TCRbeta in the periphery was to test whether ivuxolimab changed TCR sequence diversity and drove clonal T-cell expansion. The monotherapy dose-escalation portion (N ≈ 52 patients) of the phase I ivuxolimab trial is reported in the paper. Paper-wide results and their limitations: Partial responders in the 0.1-3.0 mg/kg groups had among the lowest normalized peripheral clonal expansion, especially among CD8+ T cells. Antigen specificity was not determined for the clonally expanded peripheral T cells. After ivuxolimab, CD8+ T cells had more expanded clones than CD4+ T cells on average. At doses of 0.1 to 3.0 mg/kg, clonal expansion of both CD4+ and CD8+ T cells in blood was seen between baseline and week 6. Low levels of normalized T-cell clonal expansion were also seen in some nonresponding patients.

Spanning cysteine to phenylalanine, the CDR3 consists of 13 amino acids. Only the CDR3 DNA is retained, 39 bases long and in frame from the first base. Reading the germline V gene gives CDR1 MNHEY and CDR2 SVGAGI. V and J are truncated by 1 base and 7 bases respectively, leaving an intervening sequence of 10 bases. Genomic DNA was isolated from the sorted cells so that the TCRbeta CDR3 region could be sequenced. TCRbeta CDR3 regions were sequenced using the immunoSEQ Assay. In TCRdb, the immuneACCESS table is reduced to in-frame sequences with V and J assigned. These tables do not hold every clone; where another copy was compared, an unresolved V gene accounts for under half, and the others remain unexplained. Here the sample has 30,000 to 40,000 clones; roughly four fifths occur a single time. Around a fifth of the sample is held by the ten biggest clonotypes.

This clonotype originated in an adult with an advanced solid tumor such as melanoma, head and neck, liver or kidney cancer. The chain is encoded by TRBV6-5 joined to TRBJ1-1; the D gene remains uncertain. The sample was CD4+ or CD8+ T cells sorted from blood, taken in a trial of the OX40 agonist ivuxolimab. The CDR3 here reads CASSYWGNLEAFF. The DNA sequence is TGTGCCAGCAGTTACTGGGGTAACCTTGAAGCTTTCTTT.